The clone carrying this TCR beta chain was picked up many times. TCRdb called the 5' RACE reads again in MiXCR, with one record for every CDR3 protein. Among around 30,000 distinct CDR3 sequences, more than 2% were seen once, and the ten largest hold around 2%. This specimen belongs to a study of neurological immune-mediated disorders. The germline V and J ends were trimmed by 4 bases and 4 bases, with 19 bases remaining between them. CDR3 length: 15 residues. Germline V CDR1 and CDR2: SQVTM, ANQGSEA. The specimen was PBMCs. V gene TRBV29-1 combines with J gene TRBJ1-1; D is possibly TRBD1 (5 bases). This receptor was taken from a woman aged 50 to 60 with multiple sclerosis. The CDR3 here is CSVGARASSSTEAFF. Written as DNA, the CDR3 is TGCAGCGTTGGGGCCAGGGCATCATCTAGCACTGAAGCTTTCTTT.